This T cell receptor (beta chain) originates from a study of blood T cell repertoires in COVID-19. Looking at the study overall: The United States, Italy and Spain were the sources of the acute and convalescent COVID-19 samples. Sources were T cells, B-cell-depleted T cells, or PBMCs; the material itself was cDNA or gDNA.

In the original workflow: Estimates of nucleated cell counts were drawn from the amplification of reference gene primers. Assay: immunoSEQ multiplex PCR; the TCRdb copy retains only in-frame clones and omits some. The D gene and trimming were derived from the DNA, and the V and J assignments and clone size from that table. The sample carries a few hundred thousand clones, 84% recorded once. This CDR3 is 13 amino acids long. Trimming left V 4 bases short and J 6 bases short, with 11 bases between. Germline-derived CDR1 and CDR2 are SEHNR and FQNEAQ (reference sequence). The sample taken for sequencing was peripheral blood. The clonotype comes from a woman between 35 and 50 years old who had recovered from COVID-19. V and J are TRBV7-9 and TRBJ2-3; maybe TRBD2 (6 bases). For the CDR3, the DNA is TGTGCCAGCAGCTCGGGAGTAGGGGATACGCAGTATTTT. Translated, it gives CASSSGVGDTQYF.